Each of the 10 T cell receptor beta chains below was sequenced from the same sample in a study of human T cells and chemical hapten exposure. TCRdb re-analysed the RACE reads in MiXCR, keeping a single row per CDR3 protein. The sample contains 180,000 or so distinct CDR3 sequences, roughly a quarter of which appear only once. Time point denoted: patch test 3, about 24 weeks after DPC sensitization. Treatment of the sample: therapeutic diphenylcyclopropenone sensitization with weekly scalp DPC. The source was whole blood, collected in connection with sensitization to the hapten diphenylcyclopropenone (DPC). The origin of the receptors is a woman between 35 and 50 years old with alopecia areata. Some clones in this sample may be carry-over from other donors' samples.

V and J are TRBV20-1 and TRBJ2-3; perhaps TRBD1 as D (5 bases). In germline, CDR1 is DFQATT, CDR2 SNEGSKA (reference sequence). V lost 1 base, J lost 5 bases, and 13 bases lay in between. CDR3 length equals 14 residues. In DNA, the CDR3 is TGCAGTGCTAGAGGGCAGGGCCAAATAGATACGCAGTATTTT. This encodes CSARGQGQIDTQYF.

The chain couples TRBV29-1 to TRBJ1-1, with D perhaps TRBD1 (6 bases). V was cut by 4 bases and J by 1 base, with 10 bases left in between. This CDR3 is 13 amino acids long. CDR1 is SQVTM, CDR2 ANQGSEA, per germline. CDR3 DNA: TGCAGCGTTGTATGGGGGGCGAACACTGAAGCTTTCTTT. It codes for CSVVWGANTEAFF.

V usage is TRBV5-1 and J usage is TRBJ2-5; possible D gene TRBD1, 6 bases. CDR3 length: 13 residues. Trimming removed 5 bases at V and 2 bases at J, with 10 bases between. Germline lookup yields CDR1 SGHRS and CDR2 YFSETQ. Written as DNA, the CDR3 is TGCGCCAGCAGTGCTACAGGGCAAGAGACCCAGTACTTC. This translates into CASSATGQETQYF.

This clonotype has only a few counts. The V gene is TRBV29-1, the J gene TRBJ2-5; D gene uncertain. The length of the CDR3 is 12 residues. The germline V gene has CDR1 SQVTM and CDR2 ANQGSEA. Trimming took 7 bases from V and 5 from J, leaving 14 bases between them. The CDR3, as DNA: TGCAGCGCCGCGGATGGAATGGAGACCCAGTACTTC. Protein sequence: CSAADGMETQYF. The entire variable domain, with the rest obtained from reference TRBV29-1 and TRBJ2-5, is as follows: SAVISQKPSRDICQRGTSLTIQCQVDSQVTMMFWYRQQPGQSLTLIATANQGSEATYESGFVIDKFPISRPNLTFSTLTVSNMSPEDSSIYLCSAADGMETQYFGPGTRLLVL.

This clonotype was seen more than once but under ten times. This rearrangement joins TRBV11-3 to TRBJ2-7; the D gene is possibly TRBD1 (5 bases). This CDR3 spans 13 amino acids. Germline assignment: CDR1 SGHNT and CDR2 YENEEA. Trimming removed 2 bases at V and 5 bases at J, with 10 bases between. CDR3 region: CASSLSTGNEQYF. As DNA, the CDR3 is TGTGCCAGCAGCTTATCAACAGGTAACGAGCAGTACTTC.

Remarks on this clonotype: The conserved phenylalanine or tryptophan normally closing the CDR3 is absent here, so this likely arose from a read error. The V gene is TRBV12-3 or TRBV12-4, the J gene TRBJ2-7; perhaps TRBD2 as D (7 bases). This CDR3 is 14 amino acids long. V was clipped by 8 bases and J by 5 bases, with 19 bases between them. In nucleotides, the CDR3 is TGTGCCAGCCACCGAGGGGGGGCCGTGAACGAGCAGTACTCC. Translation: CASHRGGAVNEQYS.

In DNA form, the CDR3 reads TGCGCCAGCAGCTTGGGACAGGGGGGGAATTCACCCCTCCACTTT. This encodes CASSLGQGGNSPLHF. This rearrangement joins TRBV5-1 to TRBJ1-6; TRBD1 agrees at 9 bases. Unmatched junction bases numbered 2, after V lost 0 bases and J lost 7 bases. This CDR3 comprises 15 residues. Germline V lookup: CDR1 SGHRS, CDR2 YFSETQ.

This clonotype occurred a few times. V usage is TRBV15 and J usage is TRBJ1-2; 8 nucleotides align to TRBD1. The germline gives CDR1 LNHNV, CDR2 YYDKDF (reference sequence). The CDR3 length is 14 residues. Germline trimming cut 4 bases from V and 8 bases from J; bases unmatched to any gene: 9. The CDR3: CATSTDRGAGGYTF. The CDR3 DNA sequence: TGTGCCACCAGCACAGACAGGGGTGCGGGAGGCTACACCTTC.

This clonotype was detected only a few times. The V call is TRBV5-6, the J call TRBJ2-1; 8 bases are a match to TRBD2. This CDR3 is built from 14 residues. Losses at the gene ends were 4 bases for V and 7 bases for J; bases not matched to a gene: 7. Germline values: CDR1 SGHDT, CDR2 YYEEEE. CDR3 amino acids: CASSPGIAGNEQFF. CDR3 coding DNA: TGTGCCAGCAGCCCCGGGATAGCGGGGAATGAGCAGTTCTTC. The whole variable domain, remainder taken from reference TRBV5-6 and TRBJ2-1, is DAGVTQSPTHLIKTRGQQVTLRCSPKSGHDTVSWYQQALGQGPQFIFQYYEEEERQRGNFPDRFSGHQFPNYSSELNVNALLLGDSALYLCASSPGIAGNEQFFGPGTRLTVL.

The genes are TRBV5-1 and TRBJ2-1, with TRBD1 as a possible D gene (5 bases). CDR3 length: 15 amino acids. Per the germline V gene, CDR1 is SGHRS and CDR2 is YFSETQ. Trimming left V 2 bases short and J 2 bases short, with 11 bases between. The CDR3 bases are TGCGCCAGCAGCTTATTGGACACAACCTACAATGAGCAGTTCTTC. It encodes CASSLLDTTYNEQFF.